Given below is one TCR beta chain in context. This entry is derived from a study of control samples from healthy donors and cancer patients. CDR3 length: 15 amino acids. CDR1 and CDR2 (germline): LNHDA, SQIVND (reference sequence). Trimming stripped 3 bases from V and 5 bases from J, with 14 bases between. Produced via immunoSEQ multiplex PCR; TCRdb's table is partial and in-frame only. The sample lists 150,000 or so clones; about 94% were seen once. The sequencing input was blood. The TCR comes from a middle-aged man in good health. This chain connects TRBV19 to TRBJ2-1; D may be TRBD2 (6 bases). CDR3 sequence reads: CASSISGGVHNEQFF. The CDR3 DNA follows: TGTGCCAGTAGTATCTCTGGCGGGGTCCACAATGAGCAGTTCTTC.